These 10 T cell receptor beta chains were sequenced from one sample in a study of shared clonotypes between healthy human individuals. As defined, naive CD8 cells were CD45RO-negative and positively selected for CCR7, with terminally differentiated effector memory CD45RA+ cells excluded. Sequencing used immunoSEQ multiplex PCR; TCRdb keeps in-frame clones, though not all of them. The sample consists of hundreds of thousands of clones, approximately 96% of them appearing once. Sample: naive CD8+ T cells sorted from blood. The receptors originated from a woman between 25 and 40 years old in good health.

The rearrangement uses TRBV7-9 and TRBJ2-2; TRBD2 aligns across 8 bases. The ends lost 3 bases at V and 4 bases at J; junction bases unmatched: 7. The CDR3 has 16 residues. Germline V gene lookup returns CDR1 SEHNR and CDR2 FQNEAQ (reference sequence). CDR3 nucleotide sequence: TGTGCCAGCAGCTTTATAGCGGGACTGCTCACCGGGGAGCTGTTTTTT. This gives the protein CASSFIAGLLTGELFF.

This rearrangement joins TRBV11-2 to TRBJ2-1; 7 bases align to TRBD2. This CDR3 has 14 amino acids. Germline CDR1 and CDR2: SGHAT and FQNNGV. Unmatched junction bases numbered 4, after V lost 0 bases and J lost 8 bases. The CDR3 DNA is TGTGCCAGCAGCTTAGACGCGGGGGTCGATGAGCAGTTCTTC. As protein: CASSLDAGVDEQFF.

The chain combines TRBV28 with TRBJ2-2; 16 nucleotides agree with TRBD2. The V gene's germline CDR1 is MDHEN and CDR2 SYDVKM. Germline trimming cut 9 bases from V and 7 bases from J; bases unmatched to any gene: 5. The length of the CDR3 is 15 residues. In nucleotides, the CDR3 is TGTGCCAGTGGGACTAGCGGGAGGGTCTTCGGGGAGCTGTTTTTT. Amino acids: CASGTSGRVFGELFF.

This chain links TRBV9 with TRBJ2-3; 10 nucleotides line up with TRBD1. With 4 bases clipped from V and 1 base from J, the junction kept 12 bases outside the gene matches. The CDR3 consists of 18 residues. From germline, CDR1 is SGDLS and CDR2 YYNGEE. The chain's CDR3 is CASSPQGQGVFGTDTQYF. The CDR3 bases are TGTGCCAGCAGCCCCCAAGGACAGGGGGTTTTTGGCACAGATACGCAGTATTTT.

The chain combines TRBV9 with TRBJ2-7, with 8 positions matching TRBD2. The CDR3 loop spans 13 amino acids. Trimming at V came to 3 bases and at J to 5 bases, leaving 4 bases not matched to a gene. Per the germline V gene, CDR1 is SGDLS and CDR2 is YYNGEE. The CDR3 nucleotides are TGTGCCAGCAGCGCGGGACTAGTCAACGAGCAGTACTTC. Translated: CASSAGLVNEQYF.

This clone came up once. This chain uses TRBV4-2 with TRBJ2-3; no definite D call. V lost 4 bases and J lost 5, with 19 bases in between. The germline V gene encodes CDR1 LGHNA and CDR2 YNFKEQ. This CDR3 has 16 residues. CDR3 sequence reads: CASSPISRRWGDTQYF. For the CDR3, the DNA is TGTGCCAGCAGCCCCATAAGCCGAAGGTGGGGAGATACGCAGTATTTT.

The chain is built from TRBV27 and TRBJ2-3, with 7 bases lining up with TRBD1. The germline gives CDR1 MNHEY, CDR2 SMNVEV (reference sequence). V was clipped by 2 bases and J by 4 bases; unmatched bases: 15. The CDR3 totals 18 residues. CDR3 coding DNA: TGTGCCAGCAGTTTAATAAGTAGGTTAGGGGGCTACTCAGATACGCAGTATTTT. It specifies CASSLISRLGGYSDTQYF.

Remarks on this clone: Other DNA sequences within the sample encode an identical CDR3. V and J are TRBV27 and TRBJ2-2, with 9 bases matching TRBD1. Germline assignment: CDR1 MNHEY and CDR2 SMNVEV (reference sequence). V lost 6 bases, J lost 7 bases, and 6 bases stayed unmatched. The CDR3 covers 14 residues. CDR3: CASSPGQGIGELFF. The CDR3 nucleotides are TGTGCCAGCAGCCCGGGACAGGGAATCGGGGAGCTGTTTTTT.

This chain uses TRBV2 with TRBJ2-1; possibly TRBD2 for D (5 bases). The CDR3 extends over 16 amino acids. V lost 6 bases and J 1 base, leaving 16 bases between the germline ends. Germline CDR1 SNHLY, CDR2 FYNNEI. The CDR3 DNA reads as TGTGCCAGCAGCGCGGGCCCAACAAGGTCCTACAATGAGCAGTTCTTC. Translated: CASSAGPTRSYNEQFF.

This clone was observed a single time. The chain couples TRBV2 to TRBJ1-5; tentatively, D is TRBD1 (5 bases). This CDR3 spans 14 amino acids. The ends were cut back, 3 bases at V and 5 bases at J, with 11 bases in the middle. From germline, CDR1 is SNHLY and CDR2 FYNNEI. CDR3 nucleotides: TGTGCCAGCAGTGACGGGCAGGGCCATCAGCCCCAGCATTTT. Protein: CASSDGQGHQPQHF.